A selection of T cell receptor beta chains follows, all from one sample in a study of CD8 T cells in ankylosing spondylitis. TCRdb ran MiXCR on the 5' RACE reads and lists one entry per CDR3 protein. This table has about 130,000 distinct CDR3 sequences, around 9.3% appearing once. Specimen: blood, either unsorted or a sorted T cell fraction (not recorded which). The receptor set was obtained from a male donor with ankylosing spondylitis or in good health (not recorded which). Both conserved end residues are part of each CDR3. A D gene is named only where the DNA matches it firmly. Clone size is stated in some rows and not others, as once, few, many or a class when expanded.

abundance	v_gene	d_gene	j_gene	CDR3nt	CDR3aa
many	TRBV29-1	TRBD1	TRBJ2-7	TGCAGCGTTGTGCGGACAGGGGCGGGCGAGCAGTACTTC	CSVVRTGAGEQYF
many	TRBV5-1	.	TRBJ2-3	TGCGCCAGCAGAAAGGACACAAGCACAGATACGCAGTATTTT	CASRKDTSTDTQYF
many	TRBV27	.	TRBJ2-7	TGTGCCAGCAGTTCGGATGTCTTATCCTACGAGCAGTACTTC	CASSSDVLSYEQYF
.	TRBV12-3/TRBV12-4	TRBD2	TRBJ2-7	TGTGCCAGCAGTCCATGGACTAGCTCCTACGAGCAGTACTTC	CASSPWTSSYEQYF
many	TRBV11-2	TRBD2	TRBJ2-1	TGTGCCAGCAAACGGACTAGCGGGAGGACCTCCTACAATGAGCAGTTCTTC	CASKRTSGRTSYNEQFF
many	TRBV7-6	TRBD2	TRBJ2-1	TGTGCCAGCAGCCGGACTAGACCTGACTACAATGAGCAGTTCTTC	CASSRTRPDYNEQFF
many	TRBV20-1	.	TRBJ2-5	TGCAGTGGCACCTTTTCCCAAGAGACCCAGTACTTC	CSGTFSQETQYF
many	TRBV9	.	TRBJ2-1	TGTGCCAGCAGCGTAGTGGCTTCGTTTCCCTACAATGAGCAGTTCTTC	CASSVVASFPYNEQFF
many	TRBV29-1	TRBD1	TRBJ2-3	TGCAGCGCCCAGAGTATCGACAGGGTATCAGATACGCAGTATTTT	CSAQSIDRVSDTQYF
few	TRBV7-9	.	TRBJ2-4	TGTGCCAGCAGCTCCGTACAGGGATCCTTTGGGGTTCAGTACTTC	CASSSVQGSFGVQYF
.	TRBV20-1	.	TRBJ1-2	TGCAGTGCTGGGGGTTCGGTGGGCTACACCTTC	CSAGGSVGYTF
many	TRBV20-1	TRBD2	TRBJ2-3	TGCAGTGCCTACCGGAGGAGCGGGAGGGGCACAGATACGCAGTATTTT	CSAYRRSGRGTDTQYF
many	TRBV25-1	TRBD1	TRBJ1-1	TGTGCCAGCAGCCAACAGGGGTTAGTCACTGAAGCTTTCTTT	CASSQQGLVTEAFF
many	TRBV29-1	.	TRBJ2-7	TGCAGCGTTGTTGCTAGCTCCGGCTACGAGCAGTACTTC	CSVVASSGYEQYF
many	TRBV6-2/TRBV6-3	.	TRBJ2-7	TGTGCCAGCAGAAACCAGGGGGGGAGCCCCTACGAGCAGTACTTC	CASRNQGGSPYEQYF
many	TRBV6-1	.	TRBJ2-4	TGTGCCAGCAGTGCCACCAGGACAGGAGGGAACATTCAGTACTTC	CASSATRTGGNIQYF
.	TRBV9	.	TRBJ2-3	TGTGCCAGCAGCCTGTGGTTCCACGGCGGCACAGATACGCAGTATTTC	CASSLWFHGGTDTQYF
many	TRBV3-1	.	TRBJ2-7	TGTGCCAGCAGCCAAGGCGGGCAAAGCTCCTACGAGCAGTACTTC	CASSQGGQSSYEQYF
many	TRBV12-3/TRBV12-4	.	TRBJ1-5	TGTGCCAGCAGTTTAGCAGTAGGGCCCCAGCATTTT	CASSLAVGPQHF
.	TRBV7-2	.	TRBJ2-3	TGTGCCAGCAGCCTCCTTAAATTCTCGCCAGATACGCAGTATTTT	CASSLLKFSPDTQYF
many	TRBV12-3/TRBV12-4	.	TRBJ1-4	TGTGCCACCCGGAGCCGGGGGGACGTTAATGAAAAACTGTTTTTT	CATRSRGDVNEKLFF
.	TRBV5-1	.	TRBJ1-5	TGCGCCAGCAGCCCTGCGGGGGGAATGAATCAGCCCCAGCATTTT	CASSPAGGMNQPQHF
many	TRBV20-1	.	TRBJ2-5	TGCAGTGCTAGAGATTCGGCATTTCAGACCCAGTACTTC	CSARDSAFQTQYF
few	TRBV7-2	.	TRBJ2-1	TGTGCCAGCAGCCCCTCGACAGTTGCGAATGAGCAGTTCTTC	CASSPSTVANEQFF
few	TRBV12-3/TRBV12-4	.	TRBJ2-7	TGTGCCAGCAGAGCCGGGGCCTCCTACGAGCAGTACTTC	CASRAGASYEQYF
.	TRBV20-1	TRBD2	TRBJ2-1	TGCAGTGCTAGGTCCCGCGGGAGCCGCGTCAATGAGCAGTTCTTC	CSARSRGSRVNEQFF
.	TRBV20-1	TRBD2	TRBJ2-1	TGCAGTGCAAAAATCGGGACTAGCGGTTACAATGAGCAGTTCTTC	CSAKIGTSGYNEQFF
.	TRBV3-1	.	TRBJ2-5	TGTGCCAGCAGCGTAAGATACCGGGACTTGGGGCAAGAGACCCAGTACTTC	CASSVRYRDLGQETQYF
few	TRBV4-3	.	TRBJ1-4	TGCGCCAGCAGCCAAGTTACGGATGAAAAACTGTTTTTT	CASSQVTDEKLFF
.	TRBV20-1	TRBD1	TRBJ2-7	TGCAGTGCTCCCTCCCGGGACAGGGTAATTTACGAGCAGTACTTC	CSAPSRDRVIYEQYF
many	TRBV4-1	TRBD2	TRBJ2-1	TGCGCCAGCAGCCAAGTTGGGACTAGCAGCATTTACAATGAGCAGTTCTTC	CASSQVGTSSIYNEQFF
few	TRBV20-1	TRBD2	TRBJ2-1	TGCAGTGCTAGATTTCTAGCGGGAGAATATAGCTCCTACAATGAGCAGTTCTTC	CSARFLAGEYSSYNEQFF
many	TRBV29-1	.	TRBJ2-7	TGCAGCGTTGATGGGCCGCTGGGCTACGAGCAGTACTTC	CSVDGPLGYEQYF
many	TRBV20-1	TRBD2	TRBJ2-7	TGCAGTGCAGAGACTAGCGGCTACGAGCAGTACTTC	CSAETSGYEQYF
many	TRBV24-1	TRBD2	TRBJ2-1	TGTGCCACCAGTGATCCTGGACTAGCGGGAGGTCGTGAGCAGTTCTTC	CATSDPGLAGGREQFF
few	TRBV7-3	.	TRBJ2-1	TGTGCCAGCAGCTTATATGGGGACGTCTACAATGAGCAGTTCTTC	CASSLYGDVYNEQFF
many	TRBV6-2/TRBV6-3	.	TRBJ1-4	TGTGCCAGTCAGAAGACAGGCGAGGAAAAACTGTTTTTT	CASQKTGEEKLFF
many	TRBV4-2	TRBD2	TRBJ2-6	TGTGCCACCGGAGGGCCTTCAGCGGGAGAACCTGGGGCCAACGTCCTGACTTTC	CATGGPSAGEPGANVLTF
many	TRBV12-3/TRBV12-4	.	TRBJ2-7	TGTGCCAGCAGCTCAGGGGCCTACGAGCAGTACTTC	CASSSGAYEQYF
.	TRBV20-1	TRBD2	TRBJ2-1	TGCAGTGCTTTAGCGGGAGACACCTACAATGAGCAGTTCTTC	CSALAGDTYNEQFF
many	TRBV6-2/TRBV6-3	.	TRBJ2-1	TGTGCCAGCAGTTACTCCAGCGGGCAGAGCTCCTACAATGAGCAGTTCTTC	CASSYSSGQSSYNEQFF
many	TRBV20-1	.	TRBJ2-1	TGCAGTGCTGAGGACGGACCATACGGCAATGAGCAGTTCTTC	CSAEDGPYGNEQFF
many	TRBV6-1	.	TRBJ1-6	TGTGCCAGCAGGACCTTGAAGACAGCGCTGTATAATTCACCCCTCCACTTT	CASRTLKTALYNSPLHF
.	TRBV20-1	TRBD1	TRBJ2-1	TGCAGTGCTAGAAGGCAGGGGGTTCCCTACAATGAGAAGTTCTTC	CSARRQGVPYNEKFF
.	TRBV6-2/TRBV6-3	.	TRBJ2-1	TGTGCCAGCACCCCGTTGGGTTACGAAGCCTACGAGCAGTTCTTC	CASTPLGYEAYEQFF